A selection of T cell receptor beta chains follows, all from one sample in a study of T cell responses to AZD1222 COVID-19 vaccine. The repertoire was sequenced with immunoSEQ multiplex PCR; TCRdb's copy has only in-frame clones and lacks some. The sample has over 110,000 clones; 75% to 95% are singletons. This specimen was peripheral blood, taken on day 0 of AZD1222 vaccination. The source of these receptors is an adult in good health. Each CDR3 is given with its conserved first and last residue. Each record gives: D gene, J gene, V gene, clone size, CDR3 DNA, CDR3 protein. A D gene is named only where the DNA matches it firmly. A clone size is listed for some rows: how often the clone was seen (once, few, many), or a class if it is expanded.

>NA|TRBJ2-7|TRBV11-3|NA
TGTGCCAGCAGCTTGGCAGGCCCCTCCTACGAGCAGTACTTC
CASSLAGPSYEQYF
>NA|TRBJ2-7|TRBV29-1|NA
TGCAGCGTTGAGTCCGAACAGACCTACGAGCAGTACTTC
CSVESEQTYEQYF
>NA|TRBJ2-3|TRBV5-1|NA
TGCGCCAGCAGCCTGGGGGGAACGGATACGCAGTATTTT
CASSLGGTDTQYF
>TRBD1|TRBJ1-5|TRBV28|NA
TGTGCCAGCAGCACCAGTGACAGGGGAATCAATCAGCCCCAGCATTTT
CASSTSDRGINQPQHF
>TRBD2|TRBJ2-7|TRBV11-2|NA
TGTGCCAGCAGACTCGCGGGCCTAGCGGGATTTGGCGAGCAGTACTTC
CASRLAGLAGFGEQYF
>NA|TRBJ2-1|TRBV4-3|NA
TGCGCCAGCAGCCTCCAGGGGAACTACAATGAGCAGTTCTTC
CASSLQGNYNEQFF
>NA|TRBJ2-4|TRBV7-8|NA
TGTGCCAGCAGCCCAGGCATAGAAAACATTCAGTACTTC
CASSPGIENIQYF
>NA|TRBJ1-1|TRBV4-3|NA
TGCGCCAGCAGCCTGGGCGGATCGGCGTACACTGAAGCTTTCTTT
CASSLGGSAYTEAFF
>NA|TRBJ1-1|TRBV27|NA
TGTGCCAGCAGTTTAAGAACCGACAGGAGAATCACTGAAGCTTTCTTT
CASSLRTDRRITEAFF
>NA|TRBJ1-2|TRBV6-4|NA
TGTGCCAGCAGTGAAACTGGGAACTATGGCTACACCTTC
CASSETGNYGYTF
>TRBD1|TRBJ1-3|TRBV9|once
TGTGCCAGCAGCGGAGAAACAGGGGTTGGAAACACCATATATTTT
CASSGETGVGNTIYF
>NA|TRBJ1-4|TRBV3-1/TRBV3-2|NA
TGTGCCAGCAGCCAAGGGATTAAACAGGGCTTCCATGAAAAACTGTTTTTT
CASSQGIKQGFHEKLFF
>TRBD1|TRBJ1-4|TRBV5-6|NA
TGTGCCAGCAGCTACGGACAGGGGACTAATGAAAAACTGTTTTTT
CASSYGQGTNEKLFF
>NA|TRBJ1-1|TRBV30|NA
TGTGCCTGGAGTGTAGCTGGGTACACTGAAGCTTTCTTT
CAWSVAGYTEAFF
>TRBD1|TRBJ1-2|TRBV3-1/TRBV3-2|NA
TGTGCCAGCAGCCAACTGGACAGGGTTAAACACTATGGCTACACCTTC
CASSQLDRVKHYGYTF
>NA|TRBJ1-5|TRBV11-2|NA
TGTGCCAGCAGCTTAGATCTAGGGGGCAATCAGCCCCAGCATTTT
CASSLDLGGNQPQHF
>TRBD2|TRBJ2-2|TRBV6-4|NA
TGTGCCAGCAGCCTCAGCGGGGGGGCCCAGGAGCTGTTTTTT
CASSLSGGAQELFF